These T cell receptor beta chains were read from a single sample in a study of T cells in tuberculosis. Here immunoSEQ multiplex PCR was the method, and the copy in TCRdb shows in-frame clones only, minus some. The table has 45,000 or so clones, roughly 96% seen once. The source material was PBMCs. The receptors were sampled from a donor aged 10-29 years with latent tuberculosis or without tuberculosis infection. The CDR3 runs from the conserved cysteine through the conserved F or W. The D gene is left open where the match is weak. Expanded clones are given a class, and other clones once, few, many or no size at all.

abundance	d_gene	v_gene	j_gene	CDR3nt	CDR3aa
NA	TRBD1	TRBV28	TRBJ2-7	TGTGCCAGCAGACCCGGGACAGGGGTGTACGAGCAGTACTTC	CASRPGTGVYEQYF
NA	NA	TRBV4-3	TRBJ1-1	TGCGCCAGCAGCCAAGCGGGGGGGAGCACTGAAGCTTTCTTT	CASSQAGGSTEAFF
NA	TRBD1	TRBV4-2	TRBJ1-6	TGTGCCAGCAGCCGAGGGACAGGAAATAATTCACCCCTCCACTTT	CASSRGTGNNSPLHF
NA	TRBD1	TRBV11-2	TRBJ2-2	TGTGCCAGCAGCTTAGTCGGAACAGGGGCCTCCGGGGAGCTGTTTTTT	CASSLVGTGASGELFF
NA	NA	TRBV9	TRBJ1-2	TGTGCCAGCAGCGTAGCCAGGGGTGACTATGGCTACACCTTC	CASSVARGDYGYTF
NA	NA	TRBV6-1	TRBJ2-1	TGTGCCAGCAGTGAAACCCCCCTCCAGTACAATGAGCAGTTCTTC	CASSETPLQYNEQFF
once	NA	TRBV5-4	TRBJ2-7	TGTGCCAGCAGCTTGGTAAAGTCAGGGTCCTACGAGCAGTACTTC	CASSLVKSGSYEQYF
once	TRBD1	TRBV5-4	TRBJ1-2	TGTGCCAGCAGCTCGGTGAAGTCAACAGGGGACTATGGCTACACCTTC	CASSSVKSTGDYGYTF
NA	NA	TRBV2	TRBJ1-5	TGTGCCAGCAGGTTAGGGGGCAATCAGCCCCAGCATTTT	CASRLGGNQPQHF
NA	NA	TRBV13	TRBJ1-2	TGTGCCAGCAGCCGAAGCCAGCGCCAGCTCTATGGCTACACCTTC	CASSRSQRQLYGYTF
NA	TRBD1	TRBV6-6	TRBJ2-1	TGTGCCAGCACTACAGGGGGTGCGGCCCTGGGATGGTTCTTC	CASTTGGAALGWFF
NA	NA	TRBV5-1	TRBJ1-1	TGCGCCAGCAGCTTCGTACCCCGGGGTGCTGAAGCTTTCTTT	CASSFVPRGAEAFF
NA	NA	TRBV19	TRBJ2-3	TGTGCCAGTATTGGCATTGCAGATACGCAGTATTTT	CASIGIADTQYF
NA	TRBD2	TRBV9	TRBJ2-3	TGTGCCAGCAGCGGAACCGGGACTAGCGGGGTACCCACAGATACGCAGTATTTT	CASSGTGTSGVPTDTQYF
NA	TRBD1	TRBV5-4	TRBJ1-3	TGTGCCAGCAGCTTGGGAGGGACAGACCCGTCGGGAAACACCATATATTTT	CASSLGGTDPSGNTIYF
NA	NA	TRBV9	TRBJ1-3	TGTGCCAGCAGCGTAGACAGTTCTGGAAACACCATATATTTT	CASSVDSSGNTIYF
NA	NA	TRBV12-5	TRBJ1-5	TGTGCTAGTGGTTTATTTCTGGGGCAGCGCAATCAGCCCCAGCATTTT	CASGLFLGQRNQPQHF
once	NA	TRBV11-2	TRBJ1-1	TGTGCCAGCAGCCTTAGGGAGAGCACTGAAGCTTTCTTT	CASSLRESTEAFF
NA	TRBD1	TRBV5-6	TRBJ1-6	TGTGCCAGCAGCTGGTGGGACAGGGGTTCACCCCTCCACTTT	CASSWWDRGSPLHF
NA	TRBD2	TRBV30	TRBJ2-3	TGTGCCTGGAAGATCTGGAGCGGGGGGGCGATGAGAGATACGCAGTATTTT	CAWKIWSGGAMRDTQYF
NA	NA	TRBV7-9	TRBJ2-5	TGTGCCAGCAGCTTAGCGGGACAACCGGTAGAGACCCAGTACTTC	CASSLAGQPVETQYF
NA	TRBD2	TRBV4-1	TRBJ2-7	TGCGCCAGCAGCCAAGAATTGGCGGGGGTGCCCTACGAGCAGTACTTC	CASSQELAGVPYEQYF
NA	NA	TRBV2	TRBJ1-5	TGTGCCAGCAGAATAGGACTGGGTGGTCAGCCCCAGCATTTT	CASRIGLGGQPQHF
NA	TRBD1	TRBV7-9	TRBJ2-3	TGTGCCAGCAGCCCCAGGGGGCTTGGATACACAGATACGCAGTATTTT	CASSPRGLGYTDTQYF
NA	TRBD1	TRBV2	TRBJ1-2	TGTGCCAGCACGACAGGGGGTGGTGGCTACACCTTC	CASTTGGGGYTF
NA	TRBD2	TRBV7-9	TRBJ2-5	TGTGCCAGCAGCACGACTAGCGGGGCCCAAGGGACCCAGTACTTC	CASSTTSGAQGTQYF
NA	NA	TRBV5-6	TRBJ1-6	TGTGCCAGCAGCGAGACAGCCAAGAGCTCCTATAATTCACCCCTCCACTTT	CASSETAKSSYNSPLHF
NA	TRBD1	TRBV5-1	TRBJ1-2	TGCGCCAGCAGCCCGGGACAGGGTCATGGCTACACCTTC	CASSPGQGHGYTF
once	TRBD1	TRBV10-3	TRBJ2-5	TGTGCCATCAGGCCCGGGACAGCTGACCAAGAGACCCAGTACTTC	CAIRPGTADQETQYF
NA	NA	TRBV11-2	TRBJ1-2	TGTGCCAGCAGCTTTGTTACCGACGGGGGTGATGGCTACACCTTC	CASSFVTDGGDGYTF
NA	NA	TRBV6-6	TRBJ1-5	TGTGCCAGCAGCCCCGTAGGCAATCAGCCCCAGCATTTT	CASSPVGNQPQHF
NA	TRBD2	TRBV10-1	TRBJ2-1	TGCGCCAGCAGTGAGTCGATAGGGACTAGCTACAATGAGCAGTTCTTC	CASSESIGTSYNEQFF
NA	TRBD1	TRBV7-2	TRBJ2-5	TGTGCCAGCAGCTTAATGGGCAGGGGGGAGACCCAGTACTTC	CASSLMGRGETQYF
NA	TRBD1	TRBV25-1	TRBJ1-6	TGTGCCAGCAGTGCCACGCCAGGGGGGTCCTATAATTCACCCCTCCACTTT	CASSATPGGSYNSPLHF
NA	NA	TRBV4-1	TRBJ1-1	TGCGCCAGCAGCGCAGGACAAACAGGGTTCCCTGAAGCTTTCTTT	CASSAGQTGFPEAFF
NA	TRBD2	TRBV6-6	TRBJ2-4	TGTGCCAGCAGTTACGGGACTAGCGGGGGGGTTGACATTCAGTACTTC	CASSYGTSGGVDIQYF
NA	TRBD1	TRBV19	TRBJ2-3	TGTGCCAGTAGTATAGGAGGCAGGGGGCTGAGCACAGATACGCAGTATTTT	CASSIGGRGLSTDTQYF
NA	NA	TRBV5-4	TRBJ1-3	TGTGCCAGCAGCTCAGGACAAGCGAGGACTGGAAACACCATATATTTT	CASSSGQARTGNTIYF
NA	TRBD1	TRBV14	TRBJ1-1	TGTGCCAGCAGCCGGGCGACAGGGCGGAACACTGAAGCTTTCTTT	CASSRATGRNTEAFF